One sample yielded the 13 T cell receptor beta chains listed below, sequenced in a study of cytomegalovirus exposure and HLA in healthy donors. PCR involved 60 Vbeta and 13 Jbeta primers. Profiled with immunoSEQ multiplex PCR; TCRdb holds only in-frame clones, not every one. The sample lists around 200,000 clones; about 83% were seen once. Material for sequencing was PBMCs. All receptors come from a woman between 50 and 59 years old in good health and CMV-seropositive.

The rearrangement uses TRBV5-1 and TRBJ1-1; 7 nucleotides line up with TRBD1. Losses at the gene ends were 4 bases for V and 3 bases for J; bases not matched to a gene: 9. This CDR3 contains 15 residues. Looked up from germline, CDR1 is SGHRS and CDR2 is YFSETQ. CDR3 protein: CASSHRTGSYTEAFF. CDR3 in DNA: TGCGCCAGCAGCCACAGGACAGGAAGCTACACTGAAGCTTTCTTT.

The J gene is TRBJ1-5, the V gene TRBV19; tentative D call: TRBD1 (5 bases). The CDR3 loop spans 13 amino acids. Trimming shortened V by 4 bases and J by 5 bases, and 9 bases separated the two germline ends. Germline V CDR1 and CDR2: LNHDA, SQIVND (reference sequence). CDR3 coding DNA: TGTGCCAGTAGTACCAGGGTAGATCAGCCCCAGCATTTT. This translates into CASSTRVDQPQHF.

This clone has just a few counts. The genes are TRBV6-1 and TRBJ2-6, with unresolved D. Trimming removed 2 bases from V and 0 bases from J, with 5 bases in between. Germline loops: CDR1 MNHNS, CDR2 SASEGT. CDR3 length: 15 residues. In nucleotides, the CDR3 is TGTGCCAGCAGTGAACGTAGCTCTGGGGCCAACGTCCTGACTTTC. Its protein product is CASSERSSGANVLTF.

The rearrangement uses TRBV29-1 and TRBJ2-7; the match to TRBD2 covers 16 bases. In germline, CDR1 is SQVTM, CDR2 ANQGSEA. The CDR3 contains 15 residues. V lost 4 bases, J lost 5 bases, and 5 bases stayed unmatched. The chain's CDR3 is CSVALGTSGGDEQYF. The DNA of the CDR3 is TGCAGCGTTGCCCTGGGGACTAGCGGGGGGGACGAGCAGTACTTC.

The chain links TRBV2 to TRBJ1-5, with D tentatively TRBD1 (5 bases). CDR1 is SNHLY and CDR2 is FYNNEI in the germline V gene. The length of the CDR3 is 15 residues. V shed 4 bases and J shed 2 bases, with 12 bases lying between them. CDR3 sequence: CASSVGGVRNQPQHF. The CDR3 nucleotides read TGTGCCAGCAGTGTGGGGGGTGTGCGCAATCAGCCCCAGCATTTT. The whole variable domain, filled in from reference TRBV2 and TRBJ1-5, reads EPEVTQTPSHQVTQMGQEVILRCVPISNHLYFYWYRQILGQKVEFLVSFYNNEISEKSEIFDDQFSVERPDGSNFTLKIRSTKLEDSAMYFCASSVGGVRNQPQHFGDGTRLSIL.

The chain uses TRBV16 and TRBJ1-2, with 8 nucleotides matching TRBD1. The CDR3 spans 13 residues. The germline V gene encodes CDR1 KGHSY and CDR2 FQNENV. V gave up 2 bases and J gave up 6 bases; unmatched junction bases: 2. The CDR3 DNA reads TGTGCCAGCAGCCAACGGACAGGGAATGGCTACACCTTC. It translates to CASSQRTGNGYTF. Full variable domain (missing parts from reference TRBV16 and TRBJ1-2): GEEVAQTPKHLVRGEGQKAKLYCAPIKGHSYVFWYQQVLKNEFKFLISFQNENVFDETGMPKERFSAKCLPNSPCSLEIQATKLEDSAVYFCASSQRTGNGYTFGSGTRLTVV.

The chain couples TRBV4-1 to TRBJ2-1, with TRBD2 identical over 9 bases. This CDR3 is 15 amino acids long. CDR1 is MGHRA, CDR2 YSYEKL, per germline. Trimming removed 5 bases from V and 5 bases from J; junction bases left unmatched: 7. CDR3 sequence reads: CASSFSGGTHNEQFF. Written as DNA, the CDR3 is TGCGCCAGCAGCTTCAGCGGGGGGACCCACAATGAGCAGTTCTTC.

The V and J genes are TRBV28 and TRBJ1-1; D perhaps matches TRBD1 (5 bases). Between the trimmed V and J ends, which lost 3 bases and 7 bases, there was a span of 24 bases. Germline loops: CDR1 MDHEN, CDR2 SYDVKM. The CDR3 runs to 17 residues. Written as DNA, the CDR3 is TGTGCCAGCAGTTTTAGGGATTCGACCGGGGGTTCTTTTGAAGCTTTCTTT. Its protein product is CASSFRDSTGGSFEAFF.

This clone turned up a few times. The V and J genes are TRBV6-1 and TRBJ2-7; 9 bases are shared with TRBD1. Germline loops: CDR1 MNHNS, CDR2 SASEGT. CDR3 size: 16 residues. Unmatched junction bases numbered 8, after V lost 1 base and J lost 4 bases. CDR3 in DNA: TGTGCCAGCAGTGAAGGGGCCGGGACAGGGAGGTACGAGCAGTACTTC. Encoded protein: CASSEGAGTGRYEQYF.

This clone was detected only once. The chain has TRBV27 and TRBJ2-7, with 15 nucleotides matching TRBD2. Germline trimming cut 6 bases from V and 6 bases from J; bases unmatched to any gene: 9. Germline V lookup: CDR1 MNHEY, CDR2 SMNVEV (reference sequence). The length of the CDR3 is 16 residues. CDR3 nucleotides: TGTGCCAGCAGGAAGGGACTAGCGGGGGGAATTGGCGAGCAGTACTTC. Translation gives CASRKGLAGGIGEQYF.

In the case of this clone: The sample has other DNA sequences that encode this CDR3 too. The rearrangement uses TRBV2 and TRBJ1-2; 8 bases line up with TRBD1. With 5 bases clipped from V and 3 bases from J, the junction kept 2 bases outside the gene matches. Germline V gene sequence: CDR1 SNHLY, CDR2 FYNNEI. The CDR3 runs 13 residues. As DNA, the CDR3 is TGTGCCAGCAGTTACAGGGGGGACTATGGCTACACCTTC. It specifies CASSYRGDYGYTF.

The CDR3 nucleotides read TGTGCCAGCAGTAGCGGGGGGGCAGACAATGAGCAGTTCTTC. The encoded protein is CASSSGGADNEQFF. This chain joins TRBV25-1 and TRBJ2-1; TRBD2 aligns across 10 bases. From germline, CDR1 is MGHDK and CDR2 SYGVNS. The V gene end was trimmed by 5 bases and the J gene end by 5 bases; junction bases not matched to a gene: 3. The CDR3 sequence is 14 residues long.

This chain links TRBV9 with TRBJ1-2; 7 nucleotides match TRBD1. The V gene's germline CDR1 is SGDLS and CDR2 YYNGEE. This CDR3 contains 14 residues. V dropped 3 bases and J dropped 6; count of bases not matched to a gene: 8. The CDR3 protein is CASSAGGTDNGYTF. The CDR3 DNA reads TGTGCCAGCAGCGCGGGTGGGACAGATAATGGCTACACCTTC.